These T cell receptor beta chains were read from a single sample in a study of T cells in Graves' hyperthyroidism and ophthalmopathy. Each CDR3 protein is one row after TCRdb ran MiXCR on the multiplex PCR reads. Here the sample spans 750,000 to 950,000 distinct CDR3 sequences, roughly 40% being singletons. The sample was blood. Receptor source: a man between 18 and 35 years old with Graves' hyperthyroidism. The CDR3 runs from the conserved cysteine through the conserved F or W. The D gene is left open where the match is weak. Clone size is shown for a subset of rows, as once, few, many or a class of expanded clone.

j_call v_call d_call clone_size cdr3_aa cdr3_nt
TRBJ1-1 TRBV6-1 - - CASSEGTMNTEAFF TGTGCCAGCAGTGAAGGGACCATGAACACTGAAGCTTTCTTT
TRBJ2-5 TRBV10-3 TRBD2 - CAISDGPSGGQETQYF TGTGCCATCAGTGATGGGCCTAGCGGGGGCCAAGAGACCCAGTACTTC
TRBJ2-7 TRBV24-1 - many CATSDGQGFDEQYF TGTGCCACCAGTGATGGTCAGGGCTTCGACGAGCAGTACTTC
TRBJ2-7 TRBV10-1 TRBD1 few CATQDRGSTRREQYF TGCGCCACCCAAGACAGGGGCTCCACGCGGCGCGAGCAGTACTTC
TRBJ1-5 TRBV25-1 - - CASSTAAEKGQPQHF TGTGCCAGCAGCACTGCTGCTGAGAAGGGACAGCCCCAGCATTTT
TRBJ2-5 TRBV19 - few CASQLFQGETQYF TGTGCCAGCCAACTTTTTCAGGGCGAGACCCAGTACTTC
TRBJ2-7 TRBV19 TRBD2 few CASSMGGHYEQYF TGTGCCAGTAGTATGGGAGGGCACTACGAGCAGTACTTC
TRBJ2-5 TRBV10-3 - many CAVQGAETQYF TGTGCCGTCCAGGGTGCGGAGACCCAGTACTTC
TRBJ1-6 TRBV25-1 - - CASSGQADSPLHF TGTGCCAGCAGTGGACAGGCGGATTCACCCCTCCACTTT
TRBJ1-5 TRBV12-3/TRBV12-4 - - CASSMQGHQPQHF TGTGCCAGCAGTATGCAGGGGCATCAGCCCCAGCATTTT
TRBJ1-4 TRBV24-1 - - CATSDGTEKLFF TGTGCCACCAGCGATGGGACTGAAAAACTGTTTTTT
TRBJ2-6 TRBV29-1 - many CSVVQGLRSGANVLTF TGCAGCGTTGTTCAGGGACTCCGCTCTGGGGCCAACGTCCTGACTTTC
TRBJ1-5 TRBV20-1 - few CSAHRGDRGDGQPQHF TGCAGTGCCCACCGAGGAGATCGGGGCGACGGTCAGCCCCAGCATTTT
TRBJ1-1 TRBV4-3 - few CASSHHWQGWTEAFF TGCGCCAGCAGCCACCATTGGCAGGGTTGGACTGAAGCTTTCTTT
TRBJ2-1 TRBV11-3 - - CARQKRDEQFF TGTGCCCGACAAAAGCGGGATGAGCAGTTCTTC
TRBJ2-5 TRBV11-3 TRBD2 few CASSSLAGAEQETQYF TGTGCCAGCAGCTCCCTAGCGGGGGCAGAACAAGAGACCCAGTACTTC
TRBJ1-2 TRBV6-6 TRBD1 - CASSSRTGRFYGYTF TGTGCCAGCAGTTCTCGGACAGGGAGATTCTATGGCTACACCTTC
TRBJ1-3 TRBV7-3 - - CANKVGRSGNTIYF TGTGCCAATAAGGTGGGGCGCTCTGGAAACACCATATATTTT
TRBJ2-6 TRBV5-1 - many CASSLAIAGANVLTF TGCGCCAGCAGCTTGGCCATTGCTGGGGCCAACGTCCTGACTTTC
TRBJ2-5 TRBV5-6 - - CASSYPGGGHQETQYF TGTGCCAGCAGCTACCCCGGGGGCGGACACCAAGAGACCCAGTACTTC
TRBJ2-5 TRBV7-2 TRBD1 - CASSLPPGQGAEWLETQYF TGTGCCAGCAGCTTGCCCCCGGGACAGGGGGCGGAGTGGCTAGAGACCCAGTACTTC
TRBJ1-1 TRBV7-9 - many CASSLSEPGAFF TGTGCCAGCAGCTTATCAGAACCGGGGGCTTTCTTT
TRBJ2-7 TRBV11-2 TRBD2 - CASSLISGRASLEQYF TGTGCCAGCAGTCTCATTAGCGGGAGGGCCTCCCTCGAGCAGTACTTC
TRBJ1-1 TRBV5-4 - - CASSPEGDGTEAFF TGTGCCAGCAGCCCTGAGGGGGATGGCACTGAAGCTTTCTTT
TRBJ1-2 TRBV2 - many CASSGTPNYGYTF TGTGCCAGCTCCGGGACCCCCAACTATGGCTACACCTTC
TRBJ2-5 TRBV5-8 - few CASTSPSSGRQTQYF TGTGCCAGCACCTCCCCTTCGTCGGGACGGCAGACCCAGTACTTC
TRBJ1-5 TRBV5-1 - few CASSLDPASNQPQHF TGCGCCAGCAGCTTGGATCCAGCTAGCAATCAGCCCCAGCATTTT
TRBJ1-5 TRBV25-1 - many CASSEYGGGQPQHF TGTGCCAGCAGTGAATATGGTGGAGGCCAGCCCCAGCATTTT
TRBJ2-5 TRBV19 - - CASSIGQAQETQYF TGTGCCAGTAGTATAGGACAGGCCCAAGAGACCCAGTACTTC
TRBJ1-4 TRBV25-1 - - CASVAPTTNEKLFF TGTGCCAGCGTTGCCCCTACAACTAATGAAAAACTGTTTTTT
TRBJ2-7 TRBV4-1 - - CASSLPGEGDYEQYF TGCGCCAGCAGCCTCCCAGGGGAGGGGGATTACGAGCAGTACTTC
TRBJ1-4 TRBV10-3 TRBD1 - CAISGTGTGEEKLFF TGTGCCATCAGTGGGACCGGGACAGGGGAGGAAAAACTGTTTTTT
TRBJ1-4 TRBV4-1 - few CASSQDRTNEKLFF TGCGCCAGCAGCCAAGACAGGACTAATGAAAAACTGTTTTTT
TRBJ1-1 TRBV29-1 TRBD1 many CSVGTGTLNTEAFF TGCAGCGTCGGGACAGGCACTCTGAACACTGAAGCTTTCTTT
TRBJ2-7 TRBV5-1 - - CASSFTGRDEQYF TGCGCCAGCAGCTTCACAGGCCGGGACGAGCAGTACTTC
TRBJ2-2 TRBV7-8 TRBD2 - CASSVTGTSGPRGPGELFF TGTGCCAGCAGCGTAACCGGGACTAGCGGCCCAAGGGGACCCGGGGAGCTGTTTTTT
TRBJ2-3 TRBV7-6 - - CASSLGRGRTDTQYF TGTGCCAGCAGCTTAGGGCGCGGTCGCACAGATACGCAGTATTTT
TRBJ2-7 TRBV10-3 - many CAISEVTMDSYEQYF TGTGCCATCAGTGAGGTTACGATGGACTCCTACGAGCAGTACTTC
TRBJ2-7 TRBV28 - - CASSLGWPGAKYEQYF TGTGCCAGCAGTTTGGGTTGGCCGGGAGCCAAGTACGAGCAGTACTTC
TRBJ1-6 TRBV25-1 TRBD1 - CAWRGQGDSPLHF TGTGCCTGGAGGGGACAGGGAGATTCACCCCTCCACTTT
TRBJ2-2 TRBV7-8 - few CASSFRTTGRVPGELFF TGTGCCAGCAGCTTTAGGACAACCGGAAGGGTTCCCGGGGAGCTGTTTTTT
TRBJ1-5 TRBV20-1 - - CSARALGWEPQHF TGCAGTGCTAGGGCCCTCGGGTGGGAGCCCCAGCATTTT
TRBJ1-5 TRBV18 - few CASSLDSPIQPQHF TGTGCCAGCTCACTTGACAGCCCGATCCAGCCCCAGCATTTT
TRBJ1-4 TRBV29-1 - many CSVGITATNEKLFF TGCAGCGTTGGGATTACTGCAACTAATGAAAAACTGTTTTTT
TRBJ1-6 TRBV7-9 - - CASSRGGTFYNSPLHF TGCGCCAGCAGTCGCGGAGGGACCTTCTATAATTCACCCCTCCACTTT
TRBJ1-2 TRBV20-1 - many CSASAANYGYTF TGCAGTGCTAGTGCGGCTAACTATGGCTACACCTTC
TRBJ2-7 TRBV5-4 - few CASSSWDIYEQYF TGTGCCAGCAGCTCCTGGGACATCTACGAGCAGTACTTC
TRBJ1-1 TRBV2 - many CASSFQQQAFF TGTGCCAGCAGTTTCCAGCAGCAAGCTTTCTTT
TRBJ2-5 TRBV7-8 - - CASSQVREETQYF TGTGCCAGCAGCCAAGTTCGGGAAGAGACCCAGTACTTC
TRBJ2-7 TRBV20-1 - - CSAGVGSYEQYF TGCAGTGCTGGTGTAGGCTCCTACGAGCAGTACTTC